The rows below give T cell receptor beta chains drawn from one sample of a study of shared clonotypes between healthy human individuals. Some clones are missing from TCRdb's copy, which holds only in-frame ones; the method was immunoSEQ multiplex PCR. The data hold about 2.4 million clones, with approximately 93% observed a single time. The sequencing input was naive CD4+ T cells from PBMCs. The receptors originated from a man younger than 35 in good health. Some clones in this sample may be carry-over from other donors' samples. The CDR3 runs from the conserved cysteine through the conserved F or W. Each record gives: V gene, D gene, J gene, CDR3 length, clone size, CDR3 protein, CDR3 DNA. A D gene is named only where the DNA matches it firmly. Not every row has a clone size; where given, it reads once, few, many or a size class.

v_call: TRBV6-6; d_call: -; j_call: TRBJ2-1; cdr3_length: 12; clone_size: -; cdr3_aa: CASSRTTGEQFF; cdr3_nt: TGTGCCAGCAGCCGTACCACAGGTGAGCAGTTCTTC
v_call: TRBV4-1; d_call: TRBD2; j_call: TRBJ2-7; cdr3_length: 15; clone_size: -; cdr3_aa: CASRASTSGTYEQYF; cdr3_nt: TGCGCCAGCAGAGCGTCGACTAGCGGGACCTACGAGCAGTACTTC
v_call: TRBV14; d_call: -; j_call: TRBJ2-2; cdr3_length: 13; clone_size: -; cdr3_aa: CASSQDLVGGLFF; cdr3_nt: TGTGCCAGCAGCCAAGATCTCGTCGGTGGGCTGTTTTTT
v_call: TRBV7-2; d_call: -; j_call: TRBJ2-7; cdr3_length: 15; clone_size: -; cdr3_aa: CASSLDGAGSYEQYF; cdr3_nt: TGTGCCAGCAGCTTAGATGGTGCGGGCTCCTACGAGCAGTACTTC
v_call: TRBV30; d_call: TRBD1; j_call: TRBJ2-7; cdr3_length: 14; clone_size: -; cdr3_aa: CAWSMTGVIYEQYF; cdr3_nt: TGTGCCTGGAGCATGACAGGGGTAATCTACGAGCAGTACTTC
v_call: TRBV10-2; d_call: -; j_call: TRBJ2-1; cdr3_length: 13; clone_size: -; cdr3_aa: CASGLTRYNEQFF; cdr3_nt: TGCGCCAGCGGTCTAACCCGATACAATGAGCAGTTCTTC
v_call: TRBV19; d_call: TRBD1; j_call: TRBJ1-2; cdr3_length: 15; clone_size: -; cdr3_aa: CASSPIDRGQPGYTF; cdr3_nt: TGTGCCAGTAGTCCGATCGACAGGGGGCAGCCTGGCTACACCTTC
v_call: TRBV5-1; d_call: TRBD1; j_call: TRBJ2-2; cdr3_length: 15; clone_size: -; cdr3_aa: CASAVRDSNTGELFF; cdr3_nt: TGCGCCAGCGCCGTCCGGGACAGTAACACCGGGGAGCTGTTTTTT
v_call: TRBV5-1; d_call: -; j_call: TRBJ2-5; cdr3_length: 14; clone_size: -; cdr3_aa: CASSLEQGKETQYF; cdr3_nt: TGCGCCAGCAGCTTGGAGCAGGGCAAGGAGACCCAGTACTTC
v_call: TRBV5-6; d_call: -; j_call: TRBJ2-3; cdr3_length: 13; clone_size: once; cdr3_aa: CASSLAITDTQYF; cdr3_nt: TGTGCCAGCAGCTTGGCAATAACAGATACGCAGTATTTT
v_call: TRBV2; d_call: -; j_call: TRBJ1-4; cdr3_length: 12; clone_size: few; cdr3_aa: CASSVENEKLFF; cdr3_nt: TGTGCCAGCAGTGTGGAGAATGAAAAACTGTTTTTT
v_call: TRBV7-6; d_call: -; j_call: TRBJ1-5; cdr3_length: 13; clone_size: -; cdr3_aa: CASSIDSNQPQHF; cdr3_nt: TGTGCCAGCAGCATCGATAGCAATCAGCCCCAGCATTTT
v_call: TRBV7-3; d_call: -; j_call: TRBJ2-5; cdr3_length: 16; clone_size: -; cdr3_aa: CASSPGAASVQETQYF; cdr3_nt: TGTGCCAGCAGCCCAGGGGCCGCTAGCGTCCAAGAGACCCAGTACTTC
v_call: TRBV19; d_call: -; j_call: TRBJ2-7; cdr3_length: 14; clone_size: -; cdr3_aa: CASSTDLTGREQCF; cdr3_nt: TGTGCCAGTAGTACGGACCTCACAGGGCGTGAGCAGTGCTTC
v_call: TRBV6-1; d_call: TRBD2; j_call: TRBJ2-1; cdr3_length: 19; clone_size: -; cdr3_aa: CASSEARGAGPSSYNEQFF; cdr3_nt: TGTGCCAGCAGTGAAGCGCGGGGGGCGGGACCCAGCTCCTACAATGAGCAGTTCTTC
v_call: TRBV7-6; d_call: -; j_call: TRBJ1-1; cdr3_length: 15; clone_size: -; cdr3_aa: CASSLEDSPNTEAFF; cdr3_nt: TGTGCCAGCAGCTTAGAGGACAGCCCAAACACTGAAGCTTTCTTT
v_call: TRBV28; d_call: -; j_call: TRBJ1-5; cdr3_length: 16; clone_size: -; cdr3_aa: CASSLFQVSQNQPQHF; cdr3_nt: TGTGCCAGCAGTTTGTTTCAGGTCAGCCAAAATCAGCCCCAGCATTTT
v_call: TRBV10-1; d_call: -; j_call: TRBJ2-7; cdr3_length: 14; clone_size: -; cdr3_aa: CASCSRDIYYEQYF; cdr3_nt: TGCGCCAGCTGTTCCCGGGATATCTACTACGAGCAGTACTTC
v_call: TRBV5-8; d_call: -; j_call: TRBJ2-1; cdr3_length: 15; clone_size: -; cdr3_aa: CASSDGIRSYNERFF; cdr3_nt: TGTGCCAGCAGCGACGGGATTCGCTCCTACAATGAGCGGTTCTTC
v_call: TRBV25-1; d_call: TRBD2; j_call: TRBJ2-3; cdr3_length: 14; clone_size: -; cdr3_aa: CASSRGLNTDTQYF; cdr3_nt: TGTGCCAGCTCCCGGGGACTAAACACAGATACGCAGTATTTT
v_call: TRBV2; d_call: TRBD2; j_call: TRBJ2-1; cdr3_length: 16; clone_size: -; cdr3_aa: CASSSGTSGRGNEQFF; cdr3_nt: TGTGCCAGCAGTTCCGGGACTAGCGGGAGAGGGAATGAGCAGTTCTTC
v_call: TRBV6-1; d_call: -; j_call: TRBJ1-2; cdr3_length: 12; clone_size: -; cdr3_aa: CASRPQGYGYTF; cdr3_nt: TGTGCCAGCAGACCGCAGGGCTATGGCTACACCTTC
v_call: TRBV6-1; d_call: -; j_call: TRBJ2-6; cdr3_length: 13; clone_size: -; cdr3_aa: CAVPGSGANVLTF; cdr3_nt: TGTGCCGTACCAGGCTCTGGGGCCAACGTCCTGACTTTC
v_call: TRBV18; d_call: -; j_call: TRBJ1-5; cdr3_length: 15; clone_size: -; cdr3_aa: CASSPDSNRNQPQHF; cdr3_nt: TGTGCCAGCTCACCCGACTCAAACCGCAATCAGCCCCAGCATTTT
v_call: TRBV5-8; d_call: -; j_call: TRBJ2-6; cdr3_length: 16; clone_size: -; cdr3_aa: CASTFGILSGANVLTF; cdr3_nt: TGTGCCAGCACCTTCGGGATCCTCTCTGGGGCCAACGTCCTGACTTTC
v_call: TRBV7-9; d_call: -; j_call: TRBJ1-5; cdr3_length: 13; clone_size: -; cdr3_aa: CASSLGPDQPQHF; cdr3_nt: TGTGCCAGCAGCTTGGGACCGGATCAGCCCCAGCATTTT
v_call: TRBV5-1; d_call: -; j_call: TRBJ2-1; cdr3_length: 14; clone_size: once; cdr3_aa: CASRRGEAYNEQFF; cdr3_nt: TGCGCCAGCAGAAGGGGGGAGGCCTACAATGAGCAGTTCTTC
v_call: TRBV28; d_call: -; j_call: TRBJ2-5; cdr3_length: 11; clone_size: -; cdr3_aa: CPKQNQETQYF; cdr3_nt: TGTCCTAAGCAAAACCAAGAGACCCAGTACTTC
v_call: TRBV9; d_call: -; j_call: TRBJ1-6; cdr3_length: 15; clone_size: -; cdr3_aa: CASSVEGRVGTPLHF; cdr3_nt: TGTGCCAGCAGCGTAGAGGGCAGGGTGGGAACACCCCTCCACTTT
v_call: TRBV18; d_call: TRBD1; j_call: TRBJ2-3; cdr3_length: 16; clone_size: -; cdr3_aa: CASSHPGQTSTDTQYF; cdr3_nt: TGTGCCAGCTCACACCCGGGACAGACTAGCACAGATACGCAGTATTTT
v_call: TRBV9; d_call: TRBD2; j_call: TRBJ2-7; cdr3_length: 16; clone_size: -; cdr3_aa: CASSRRTSDTPYEQYF; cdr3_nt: TGTGCCAGCAGCAGACGGACTAGCGACACCCCCTACGAGCAGTACTTC
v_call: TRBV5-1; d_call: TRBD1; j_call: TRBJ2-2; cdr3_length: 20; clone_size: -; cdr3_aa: CASSLWSEDRVVKDTGELFF; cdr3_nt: TGCGCCAGCAGCTTGTGGTCGGAGGACAGGGTTGTCAAGGACACCGGGGAGCTGTTTTTT
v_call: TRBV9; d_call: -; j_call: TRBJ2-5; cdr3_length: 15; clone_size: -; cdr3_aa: CASSRLAMRQETQYF; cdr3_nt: TGTGCCAGCAGCAGACTGGCGATGAGGCAAGAGACCCAGTACTTC
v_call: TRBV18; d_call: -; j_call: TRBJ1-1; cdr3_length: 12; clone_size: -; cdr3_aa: CASSPRTDEAFF; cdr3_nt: TGTGCCAGCTCACCTCGGACAGACGAAGCTTTCTTT
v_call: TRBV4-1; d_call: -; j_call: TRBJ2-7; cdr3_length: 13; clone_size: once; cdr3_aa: CASSQVGRAEQYF; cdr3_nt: TGCGCCAGCAGCCAAGTGGGCCGCGCAGAGCAGTACTTC
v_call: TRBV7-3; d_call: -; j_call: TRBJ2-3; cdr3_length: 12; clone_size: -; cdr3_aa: CASSNTHDTQYF; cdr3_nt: TGTGCCAGCAGCAATACCCACGATACGCAGTATTTT
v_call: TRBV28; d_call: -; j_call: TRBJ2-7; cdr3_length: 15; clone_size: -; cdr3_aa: CASSLSTATSGEQYF; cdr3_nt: TGTGCCAGCAGTTTATCGACAGCCACCTCGGGAGAGCAGTACTTC
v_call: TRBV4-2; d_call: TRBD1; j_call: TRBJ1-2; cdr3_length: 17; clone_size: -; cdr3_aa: CASSQTTGAVPNYGYTF; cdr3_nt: TGTGCCAGCAGCCAAACGACAGGGGCCGTTCCTAACTATGGCTACACCTTC
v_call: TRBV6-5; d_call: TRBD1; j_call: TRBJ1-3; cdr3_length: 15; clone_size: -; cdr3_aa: CASSYSGQGRNTIYF; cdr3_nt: TGTGCCAGCAGTTACTCCGGACAGGGGCGAAACACCATATATTTT
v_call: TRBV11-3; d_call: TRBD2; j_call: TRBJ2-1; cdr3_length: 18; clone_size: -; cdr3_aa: CASSSPGRGLAGVEEQFF; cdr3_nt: TGTGCCAGCAGCTCCCCGGGCCGGGGACTAGCGGGAGTAGAAGAGCAGTTCTTC
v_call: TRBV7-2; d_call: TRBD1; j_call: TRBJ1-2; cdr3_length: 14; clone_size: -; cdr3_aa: CASSFDRGNYGYTF; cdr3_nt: TGTGCCAGCAGCTTCGACAGGGGCAACTATGGCTACACCTTC
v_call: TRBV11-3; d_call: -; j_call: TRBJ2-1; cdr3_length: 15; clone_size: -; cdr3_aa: CASSLEGREGNEQFF; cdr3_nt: TGTGCCAGCAGCTTAGAGGGCAGGGAAGGGAATGAGCAGTTCTTC
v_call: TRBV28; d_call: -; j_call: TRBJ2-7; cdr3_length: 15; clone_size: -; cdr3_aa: CASSPVAKSSYEQYF; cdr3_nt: TGTGCCAGCAGTCCCGTCGCAAAGAGCTCCTACGAGCAGTACTTC
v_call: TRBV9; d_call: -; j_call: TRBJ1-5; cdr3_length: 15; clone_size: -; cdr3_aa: CASSVEGRFNQPQHF; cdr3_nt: TGTGCCAGCAGCGTAGAAGGACGGTTCAATCAGCCCCAGCATTTT
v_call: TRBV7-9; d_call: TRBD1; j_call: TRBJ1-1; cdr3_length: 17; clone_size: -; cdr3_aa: CASSPSTDRDRGSEAFF; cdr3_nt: TGTGCCAGCAGCCCCTCTACGGATCGGGACAGGGGGTCTGAAGCTTTCTTT
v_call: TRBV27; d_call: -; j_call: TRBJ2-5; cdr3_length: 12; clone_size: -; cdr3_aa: CASRGGAKTQYF; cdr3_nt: TGTGCCAGCAGGGGGGGGGCAAAGACCCAGTACTTC
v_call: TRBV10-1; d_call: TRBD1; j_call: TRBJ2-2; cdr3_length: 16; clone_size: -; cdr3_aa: CASSGGTAIPTGELFF; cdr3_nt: TGCGCCAGCAGTGGGGGGACAGCGATACCCACCGGGGAGCTGTTTTTT
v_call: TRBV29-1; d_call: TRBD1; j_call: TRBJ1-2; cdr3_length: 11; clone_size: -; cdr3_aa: CSAGQDYGYTF; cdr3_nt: TGCAGCGCCGGACAGGACTATGGCTACACCTTC
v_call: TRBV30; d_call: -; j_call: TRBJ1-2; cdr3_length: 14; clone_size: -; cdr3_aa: CAWSAPGSLYGYTF; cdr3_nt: TGTGCCTGGAGTGCACCGGGCAGCCTATATGGCTACACCTTC
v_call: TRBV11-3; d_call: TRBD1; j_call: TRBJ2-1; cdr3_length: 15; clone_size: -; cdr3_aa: CASSSRDRPGDEQFF; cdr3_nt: TGTGCCAGCAGCTCCCGGGACAGGCCTGGTGATGAGCAGTTCTTC
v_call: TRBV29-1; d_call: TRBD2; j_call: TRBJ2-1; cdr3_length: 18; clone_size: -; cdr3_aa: CSVVGLGTSGSSYNEQFF; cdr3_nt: TGCAGCGTTGTAGGACTAGGGACTAGCGGGAGCTCCTACAATGAGCAGTTCTTC
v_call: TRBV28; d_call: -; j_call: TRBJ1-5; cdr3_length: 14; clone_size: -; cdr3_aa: CASSLSSQNQPQHF; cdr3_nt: TGTGCCAGCAGTTTAAGCTCCCAGAATCAGCCCCAGCATTTT
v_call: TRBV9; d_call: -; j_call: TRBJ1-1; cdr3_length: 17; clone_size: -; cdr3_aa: CASSPDWGLGGNTEAFF; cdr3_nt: TGTGCCAGCAGCCCTGACTGGGGATTAGGAGGGAACACTGAAGCTTTCTTT
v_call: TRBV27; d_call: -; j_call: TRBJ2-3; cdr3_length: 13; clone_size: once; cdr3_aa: CASSLWDGDTQYF; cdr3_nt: TGTGCCAGCAGTCTATGGGATGGGGATACGCAGTATTTT
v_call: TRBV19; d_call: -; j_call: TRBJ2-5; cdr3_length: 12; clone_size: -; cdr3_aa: CASSSGGETQYF; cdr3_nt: TGTGCCAGTAGCTCGGGCGGAGAGACCCAGTACTTC
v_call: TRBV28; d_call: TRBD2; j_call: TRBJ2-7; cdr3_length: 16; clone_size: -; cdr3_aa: CASSLGSGRGAYEQYF; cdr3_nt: TGTGCCAGCAGTTTGGGTAGCGGGAGAGGGGCCTACGAGCAGTACTTC
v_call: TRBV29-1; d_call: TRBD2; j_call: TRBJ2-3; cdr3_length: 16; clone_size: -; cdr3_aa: CSVGTSGRASTDTQYF; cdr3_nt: TGCAGCGTTGGGACTAGCGGGAGGGCAAGCACAGATACGCAGTATTTT